Listed here are 32 T cell receptor beta chains from one sample, sequenced in a study of T cells in Graves' hyperthyroidism and ophthalmopathy. TCR beta CDR3 regions were amplified from RNA transcripts. Initially, a first-round RT-PCR of the TCR CDR3 employed the HTBI primer set. TCRdb reprocessed the multiplex PCR reads with MiXCR, giving one entry per CDR3 protein. This table holds 560,000 or so distinct CDR3 sequences, 15% to 20% found once. The specimen was blood. The receptors shown here come from a middle-aged man with Graves' ophthalmopathy.

This clonotype has a handful of counts. The chain joins TRBV6-1 to TRBJ1-4; maybe TRBD1 (5 bases). CDR3 length: 15 amino acids. Trimming removed 5 bases from V and 5 bases from J, with 15 bases in between. The germline V gene has CDR1 MNHNS and CDR2 SASEGT. CDR3 DNA: TGTGCCAGCAGTCCGGGGGGGAGACTCAATGAAAAACTGTTTTTT. It translates to CASSPGGRLNEKLFF.

The V call is TRBV4-1, the J call TRBJ1-1; unclear D gene. V lost 0 bases and J 0 bases, leaving 17 bases between the germline ends. Per germline, CDR1 MGHRA and CDR2 YSYEKL. This CDR3 contains 18 residues. The CDR3 region is CASSQDAGSETVNTEAFF. The CDR3 DNA reads TGCGCCAGCAGCCAAGATGCCGGTTCTGAGACCGTGAACACTGAAGCTTTCTTT.

Many counts were recorded for this clonotype. The rearrangement links TRBV7-2 to TRBJ2-3; possibly TRBD2 for D (6 bases). CDR1 and CDR2 from the germline V gene are SGHTA and FQGNSA. V dropped 3 bases and J dropped 3 bases, with 13 bases sitting between them. The CDR3 has 15 amino acids. The CDR3: CASSFSGGDTDTQYF. In nucleotides, the CDR3 is TGTGCCAGCAGCTTTAGCGGAGGGGATACAGATACGCAGTATTTT.

This clonotype came up a few times. This chain links TRBV20-1 with TRBJ1-4; TRBD1 aligns across 8 bases. Germline CDR1 is DFQATT and CDR2 is SNEGSKA (reference sequence). The junction had 2 bases not matched to a gene; V was cut back by 0 bases and J by 5 bases. CDR3 size: 14 residues. The CDR3 DNA reads as TGCAGTGCTAGAGAGACAGGGGCGAATGAAAAACTGTTTTTT. Amino acids: CSARETGANEKLFF.

The V and J genes are TRBV4-3 and TRBJ2-7; TRBD1 matches 8 bases. Looked up from germline, CDR1 is LGHNA and CDR2 is YSLEER. Losses at the gene ends were 3 bases for V and 5 bases for J; bases not matched to a gene: 15. The CDR3 contains 17 residues. CDR3 amino acids: CASSHTWAGGRLDEQYF. The CDR3 DNA is TGCGCCAGCAGCCACACCTGGGCAGGGGGCCGTCTTGACGAGCAGTACTTC.

This clonotype was seen at least ten times. The chain links TRBV20-1 to TRBJ2-3; 14 bases fit TRBD2. Germline V gene sequence: CDR1 DFQATT, CDR2 SNEGSKA (reference sequence). After removal of 4 bases from V and 3 bases from J, the junction contained 6 bases not matched to a gene. The CDR3 has 16 residues. The CDR3 region is CSAIRLAGGETDTQYF. CDR3 bases: TGCAGTGCTATAAGACTAGCGGGGGGGGAAACAGATACGCAGTATTTT.

This sequence joins TRBV28 and TRBJ2-7; possible D gene TRBD2, 5 bases. The CDR3 consists of 16 residues. CDR1 is MDHEN, CDR2 SYDVKM, per germline. Trimming took off 8 bases at V and 4 bases at J, with 24 bases between the two ends. CDR3 amino acids: CASVPLVPNGDYEQYF. CDR3 nucleotide sequence: TGTGCCAGCGTACCTCTCGTGCCGAACGGGGATTACGAGCAGTACTTC. Full variable domain (rest looked up from reference TRBV28 and TRBJ2-7): DVKVTQSSRYLVKRTGEKVFLECVQDMDHENMFWYRQDPGLGLRLIYFSYDVKMKEKGDIPEGYSVSREKKERFSLILESASTNQTSMYLCASVPLVPNGDYEQYFGPGTRLTVT.

This clonotype was observed a handful of times. This rearrangement joins TRBV20-1 to TRBJ2-1, with 14 bases identical to TRBD2. V lost 6 bases, J lost 1 base, and 11 bases stayed unmatched. The CDR3 extends over 18 amino acids. Germline CDR1 reads DFQATT; CDR2 reads SNEGSKA (reference sequence). This chain's CDR3 is CSAPSGTSGSGSYNEQFF. The CDR3 nucleotides are TGCAGTGCCCCCTCCGGGACTAGCGGGAGTGGATCCTACAATGAGCAGTTCTTC.

The chain combines TRBV11-1 with TRBJ1-1; TRBD1 aligns across 7 bases. The CDR3 sequence is 17 residues long. Trimming took 6 bases from V and 7 from J; bases not matched to a gene: 20. Germline CDR1 reads SGHAT; CDR2 reads FQDESV (reference sequence). The CDR3 spells CASRARWGQTDFNEAFF. In DNA form, the CDR3 reads TGTGCCAGCAGGGCGCGCTGGGGACAGACTGATTTTAATGAAGCTTTCTTT.

The genes are TRBV7-3 and TRBJ2-7; 12 bases line up with TRBD2. The germline V gene has CDR1 SGHTA and CDR2 FQGTGA. Trimming cost V 0 bases and J 4 bases; bases outside gene matches: 7. This CDR3 has 17 amino acids. The DNA for the CDR3 is TGTGCCAGCAGCTTAACACTTGGGACTAGCGGGTATTACGAGCAGTACTTC. Its protein product is CASSLTLGTSGYYEQYF.

This clonotype was counted at least ten times. The chain has TRBV18 and TRBJ2-7; D is unclear. Between the trimmed V and J ends, which lost 3 bases and 1 base, there was a span of 4 bases. The CDR3 has 12 residues. Germline V gene lookup returns CDR1 KGHSH and CDR2 LQKENI. CDR3 protein: CASSPESYEQYF. In nucleotides, the CDR3 is TGTGCCAGCTCACCGGAGTCCTACGAGCAGTACTTC. The entire variable domain, with the rest obtained from reference TRBV18 and TRBJ2-7, is as follows: NAGVMQNPRHLVRRRGQEARLRCSPMKGHSHVYWYRQLPEEGLKFMVYLQKENIIDESGMPKERFSAEFPKEGPSILRIQQVVRGDSAAYFCASSPESYEQYFGPGTRLTVT.

This clonotype occurred many times. The chain uses TRBV2 and TRBJ1-2; D gene uncertain. Trimming removed 6 bases at V and 4 bases at J, with 18 bases between. The CDR3 consists of 15 residues. Germline loops: CDR1 SNHLY, CDR2 FYNNEI. The CDR3 sequence is CASRIASGLGYGYTF. CDR3 nucleotides: TGTGCCAGCAGGATCGCGTCAGGCCTCGGCTATGGCTACACCTTC.

The rearrangement joins TRBV30 to TRBJ2-2, with D possibly TRBD2 on 6 matching bases. This CDR3 has 13 residues. The V end lost 7 bases, the J end lost 0 bases, and 9 bases lay between the germline ends. Germline V gene data show CDR1 as GTSNPN and CDR2 as SVGIG (reference sequence). CDR3 amino acids: CAFLATNTGELFF. CDR3 nucleotide sequence: TGTGCCTTTCTAGCGACGAACACCGGGGAGCTGTTTTTT.

This clonotype was counted a few times. The genes are TRBV5-1 and TRBJ2-7; D may be TRBD2 (6 bases). The ends were cut back, 6 bases at V and 11 bases at J, with 18 bases in the middle. This CDR3 is built from 12 residues. CDR1 and CDR2 from the germline V gene are SGHRS and YFSETQ. The CDR3 DNA reads TGCGCCAGCACAATGGACGGAGGGTCCAAGTACTTC. Protein product: CASTMDGGSKYF.

This clonotype was seen at least ten times. This chain links TRBV7-2 with TRBJ2-2, with 7 positions matching TRBD1. The CDR3 runs 15 residues. Germline V gene sequence: CDR1 SGHTA, CDR2 FQGNSA. V dropped 3 bases and J dropped 3; count of bases not matched to a gene: 4. The CDR3 region has the DNA TGTGCCAGCAGCTTCGGACAGGATTACACCGGGGAGCTGTTTTTT. Protein: CASSFGQDYTGELFF.

This clonotype was seen at least ten times. The chain employs TRBV13 and TRBJ1-2; tentative D call: TRBD1 (6 bases). Germline V gene data show CDR1 as PRHDT and CDR2 as FYEKMQ (reference sequence). The germline V and J ends were trimmed by 5 bases and 4 bases, with 20 bases remaining between them. The CDR3 contains 16 residues. Here the CDR3 reads CASSTIQGSIGYGYTF. The CDR3 region has the DNA TGTGCCAGCAGCACCATTCAGGGGAGTATCGGCTATGGCTACACCTTC.

This clonotype has a handful of counts. The chain carries TRBV28 and TRBJ1-5, with 8 positions matching TRBD1. Per the germline V gene, CDR1 is MDHEN and CDR2 is SYDVKM. After removal of 7 bases from V and 0 bases from J, the junction contained 5 bases not matched to a gene. CDR3 length: 15 amino acids. The CDR3 sequence is CASTQGALSNQPQHF. CDR3 in DNA: TGTGCCAGCACTCAGGGGGCGCTTAGCAATCAGCCCCAGCATTTT. Full variable domain (outside the CDR3, taken from reference TRBV28 and TRBJ1-5): DVKVTQSSRYLVKRTGEKVFLECVQDMDHENMFWYRQDPGLGLRLIYFSYDVKMKEKGDIPEGYSVSREKKERFSLILESASTNQTSMYLCASTQGALSNQPQHFGDGTRLSIL.

This clonotype was counted between two and nine times. The rearrangement joins TRBV11-2 to TRBJ2-7; D possibly corresponds to TRBD1 (5 bases). The CDR3 runs to 15 residues. V lost 7 bases and J lost 2, with 18 bases in between. CDR1 is SGHAT, CDR2 FQNNGV, per germline. Here the CDR3 reads CASTFGPGRAYEQYF. The CDR3 DNA reads as TGTGCCAGCACCTTTGGTCCGGGCAGGGCCTACGAGCAGTACTTC.

In this sample, this clonotype turned up many times. This chain links TRBV30 with TRBJ2-1, with TRBD1 matching 7 bases. This CDR3 spans 13 amino acids. V trimming: 2 bases; J trimming: 7 bases; junction bases outside the gene matches: 5. CDR1 GTSNPN and CDR2 SVGIG come from the germline V gene (reference sequence). The DNA for the CDR3 is TGTGCCTGGAGTTGGACAGGACGAAATGAGCAGTTCTTC. Translating gives CAWSWTGRNEQFF.

The chain has TRBV4-1 and TRBJ2-7; TRBD2 is a possible D gene (5 bases). Trimming cost V 0 bases and J 8 bases, with 20 bases left between them. Per the germline V gene, CDR1 is MGHRA and CDR2 is YSYEKL. CDR3 length: 16 residues. CDR3 nucleotides: TGCGCCAGCAGCCAAGAAGAGGGCGGTGCCCACCTCAAGCAGTACTTC. It specifies CASSQEEGGAHLKQYF.

This clonotype occurred many times. CDR3 amino acids: CASSLWGRDTEAFF. The CDR3, as DNA: TGCGCCAGCAGCTTGTGGGGTCGAGACACTGAAGCTTTCTTT. The genes are TRBV5-1 and TRBJ1-1; D uncertain. The V and J ends lost 1 base and 3 bases respectively, with 10 bases between them. Germline values: CDR1 SGHRS, CDR2 YFSETQ. The CDR3 runs 14 residues.

V is TRBV19 and J is TRBJ1-5, with a tentative D call TRBD1 (5 bases). There are 15 residues in the CDR3. V was pared by 5 bases and J by 2 bases, with 13 bases between. In germline, CDR1 is LNHDA, CDR2 SQIVND (reference sequence). CDR3 in amino acids: CASSRSGRGNQPQHF. CDR3 DNA sequence: TGTGCCAGTAGTCGATCAGGGAGGGGCAATCAGCCCCAGCATTTT.

This clonotype came up many times. V usage is TRBV28 and J usage is TRBJ2-7, with TRBD1 matching 7 bases. J was trimmed by 5 bases and V by 1 base; bases with no gene match: 2. The length of the CDR3 is 13 residues. CDR1 and CDR2 (germline): MDHEN, SYDVKM. CDR3 DNA: TGTGCCAGCAGTTTATTGGGACAGCACGAGCAGTACTTC. Translating gives CASSLLGQHEQYF. Based on the CDR3 plus reference TRBV28 and TRBJ2-7, the full variable domain is DVKVTQSSRYLVKRTGEKVFLECVQDMDHENMFWYRQDPGLGLRLIYFSYDVKMKEKGDIPEGYSVSREKKERFSLILESASTNQTSMYLCASSLLGQHEQYFGPGTRLTVT.

The chain has TRBV6-1 and TRBJ2-7; D ambiguous. Trimming stripped 7 bases from V and 2 bases from J, with 9 bases between. Germline V CDR1 and CDR2: MNHNS, SASEGT. The CDR3 is made up of 12 amino acids. The CDR3 loop is CASNDSAYEQYF. CDR3 bases: TGTGCCAGCAACGATTCGGCCTACGAGCAGTACTTC.

This clonotype was found many times. This chain joins TRBV20-1 and TRBJ2-7; D gene ambiguous. The CDR3 runs to 13 residues. CDR1 DFQATT and CDR2 SNEGSKA come from the germline V gene (reference sequence). Trimming took off 1 base at V and 5 bases at J, with 12 bases between the two ends. The CDR3 is CSARGVGLDEQYF. The CDR3 DNA follows: TGCAGTGCTAGAGGCGTAGGGTTGGACGAGCAGTACTTC.

The sample holds a few counts of this clonotype. V and J are TRBV7-9 and TRBJ1-1, with TRBD1 matching 9 bases. Germline assignment: CDR1 SEHNR and CDR2 FQNEAQ (reference sequence). With V trimmed by 1 base and J by 13 bases, 4 bases remained unmatched. The CDR3 is 12 amino acids. The CDR3 loop reads CASSLEDRGGFF. The CDR3 DNA reads as TGTGCCAGCAGCTTAGAGGACAGGGGTGGTTTCTTT.

V gene TRBV6-2 or TRBV6-3 combines with J gene TRBJ1-3; D perhaps matches TRBD1 (5 bases). Germline CDR1 MNHEY, CDR2 SVGEGT. Trimming cost V 7 bases and J 7 bases, with 20 bases left between them. This CDR3 spans 15 amino acids. CDR3 bases: TGTGCCAGCACCCCCCTGGGGGGATTAAAGAACACCATATATTTT. This translates into CASTPLGGLKNTIYF.

This clonotype was seen only a few times. The CDR3 coding sequence is TGTGCCAGCAGCTTAGGTGCCAGTGCCTATGGCTACACCTTC. Its protein is CASSLGASAYGYTF. The chain employs TRBV7-2 and TRBJ1-2, with D unclear. V lost 1 base and J 4 bases, leaving 10 bases between the germline ends. CDR1 and CDR2 (germline): SGHTA, FQGNSA. The CDR3 is 14 amino acids. Filled out from reference TRBV7-2 and TRBJ1-2, the complete variable domain reads GAGVSQSPSNKVTEKGKDVELRCDPISGHTALYWYRQSLGQGLEFLIYFQGNSAPDKSGLPSDRFSAERTGGSVSTLTIQRTQQEDSAVYLCASSLGASAYGYTFGSGTRLTVV.

The rearrangement joins TRBV27 to TRBJ2-5, with a tentative D call TRBD1 (5 bases). The CDR3 runs to 14 residues. The germline V gene has CDR1 MNHEY and CDR2 SMNVEV (reference sequence). The V end lost 6 bases, the J end lost 1 base, and 12 bases lay between the germline ends. CDR3 coding DNA: TGTGCCAGCAGCCCTTGGGGCGTCCAAGAGACCCAGTACTTC. It yields the protein CASSPWGVQETQYF.

This clonotype was recorded many times. The V and J genes are TRBV2 and TRBJ2-1; the D is unclear. Germline-derived CDR1 and CDR2 are SNHLY and FYNNEI. This CDR3 is 12 amino acids long. The V end lost 4 bases, the J end lost 8 bases, and 9 bases lay between the germline ends. CDR3 bases: TGTGCCAGCAGTGGGGCGGAGTATGAGCAGTTCTTC. Protein sequence: CASSGAEYEQFF.

This clonotype has just a few counts. A much larger clone lies a single base off, so this may be a read error. The V and J genes are TRBV5-4 and TRBJ2-1; D is undetermined. Deletions cut 2 bases from V and 7 bases from J, with 4 bases between. Germline loops: CDR1 SGHNT, CDR2 YYREEE (reference sequence). CDR3 length: 11 amino acids. DNA for the CDR3: TGTGCCAGCAGCTTCGAGAATGAGCAGTTCTTC. Amino acids: CASSFENEQFF.

The V and J genes are TRBV5-1 and TRBJ2-1; weak D call: TRBD1 (5 bases). CDR1 and CDR2 (germline): SGHRS, YFSETQ. The V end lost 3 bases, the J end lost 8 bases, and 9 bases lay between the germline ends. The CDR3 runs to 12 residues. The CDR3, as DNA: TGCGCCAGCAGCTCAGGGTGGGATGAGCAGTTCTTC. This encodes CASSSGWDEQFF.